What follows are 23 T cell receptor beta chains derived from one specimen sequenced in a study of T cells in Graves' hyperthyroidism and ophthalmopathy. The investigators amplified TCR beta CDR3 regions from RNA transcripts. During a first-round RT-PCR of the TCR CDR3, the HTBI primer set was used. TCRdb re-called the multiplex PCR reads with MiXCR, one entry per CDR3 protein. The data show under 800,000 distinct CDR3 sequences, with 14% seen just once and about 9.4% held by the top ten. The specimen sequenced was blood. The receptors shown here come from a woman aged 18-30 years with Graves' hyperthyroidism.

This clonotype was counted ten times or more. J is TRBJ2-7 and V is TRBV12-3 or TRBV12-4, with D perhaps TRBD2 (5 bases). The CDR3 is 13 amino acids. V lost 6 bases to trimming and J lost 6 bases, with 15 bases between them. This CDR3 is CASRDSGPVEQYF. The CDR3 DNA reads TGTGCCAGCAGGGACTCCGGCCCCGTCGAGCAGTACTTC.

V and J are TRBV12-3 or TRBV12-4 and TRBJ2-7, with a weak D call TRBD2 (6 bases). This CDR3 is 16 amino acids long. Trimming removed 3 bases at V and 3 bases at J, with 18 bases between. The CDR3 DNA is TGTGCCAGCAGTTTGGGGGGTCCCACGGTTCGCTACGAGCAGTACTTC. It specifies CASSLGGPTVRYEQYF.

This clonotype turned up a few times. This rearrangement joins TRBV28 to TRBJ2-7; TRBD1 might be the D (5 bases). Germline values: CDR1 MDHEN, CDR2 SYDVKM. The CDR3 contains 15 residues. V shed 6 bases and J shed 2 bases, with 17 bases lying between them. CDR3 bases: TGTGCCAGCAGACCCCGACAGTTTTTTACCTACGAGCAGTACTTC. Translated, it gives CASRPRQFFTYEQYF. Looking up the rest from reference TRBV28 and TRBJ2-7 gives the full variable domain: DVKVTQSSRYLVKRTGEKVFLECVQDMDHENMFWYRQDPGLGLRLIYFSYDVKMKEKGDIPEGYSVSREKKERFSLILESASTNQTSMYLCASRPRQFFTYEQYFGPGTRLTVT.

A word on this clonotype: A much larger clone is a single base away; this may be a read error. The chain links TRBV5-4 to TRBJ2-5; TRBD1 agrees at 8 bases. There are 16 residues in the CDR3. J lost 1 base, V lost 0 bases, and 5 bases had no gene match. Germline CDR1 reads SGHNT; CDR2 reads YYREEE (reference sequence). The CDR3 coding sequence is TGTGCCAGCAGCTTGGAGCCAGGGGGCCCCCAAGAGACCCAGTACTTC. Residues: CASSLEPGGPQETQYF.

This rearrangement joins TRBV20-1 to TRBJ1-2; TRBD1 is a possible D gene (5 bases). Germline-derived CDR1 and CDR2 are DFQATT and SNEGSKA (reference sequence). V lost 0 bases, J lost 4 bases, and 12 bases lay in between. This CDR3 spans 14 amino acids. The CDR3 coding sequence is TGCAGTGCTAGAGAGCCCGGTGGGGGCTATGGCTACACCTTC. It yields the protein CSAREPGGGYGYTF.

At least ten counts were recorded for this clonotype. The V gene is TRBV20-1, the J gene TRBJ2-2, with TRBD2 matching over 13 bases. The J segment lost 7 bases and the V segment lost 3 bases, leaving 14 bases of the junction unmatched. CDR1 is DFQATT and CDR2 is SNEGSKA in the germline V gene (reference sequence). The length of the CDR3 is 18 residues. The CDR3 region is CSARDFTSGRATSGELFF. The DNA for the CDR3 is TGCAGTGCTAGGGACTTTACTAGCGGGAGGGCCACTAGCGGGGAGCTGTTTTTT.

This clonotype has ten or more counts. This chain joins TRBV2 and TRBJ2-5; maybe TRBD1 (5 bases). The CDR3 runs to 15 residues. In germline, CDR1 is SNHLY, CDR2 FYNNEI. V dropped 6 bases and J dropped 3 bases, with 17 bases sitting between them. The CDR3 sequence: CASRKEGVPEETQYF. The CDR3 region has the DNA TGTGCCAGCAGAAAAGAAGGGGTTCCCGAAGAGACCCAGTACTTC.

This clonotype was counted at least ten times. The chain couples TRBV28 to TRBJ1-1; D remains unclear. Germline V CDR1 and CDR2: MDHEN, SYDVKM. Trimming cost V 4 bases and J 1 base, with 13 bases left between them. This CDR3 has 15 amino acids. CDR3 DNA: TGTGCCAGCAGTTCGAGCTGGGGAGGGAACACTGAAGCTTTCTTT. It yields the protein CASSSSWGGNTEAFF.

In the case of this clonotype: A much larger clone differs from this one at a single base, so this may be a read error. This chain joins TRBV7-2 and TRBJ2-5; TRBD2 matches at 8 bases. CDR3 size: 14 residues. The germline gives CDR1 SGHTA, CDR2 FQGNSA. The V segment lost 4 bases and the J segment 2 bases; nucleotides outside the gene matches: 3. The CDR3 DNA reads as TGTGCCAGCAGCTGGACTAGCCATCAAGAGACCCAGTACTTC. Translation: CASSWTSHQETQYF.

This clonotype occurred a few times. The chain is built from TRBV18 and TRBJ1-2; the D gene is possibly TRBD1 (6 bases). The CDR3 is 13 amino acids. Per germline, CDR1 KGHSH and CDR2 LQKENI. Trimming shortened V by 3 bases and J by 7 bases, and 12 bases separated the two germline ends. The CDR3 is CASSPGGEVGYTF. In nucleotides, the CDR3 is TGTGCCAGCTCACCGGGGGGCGAGGTTGGCTACACCTTC.

This clonotype appeared many times. This sequence joins TRBV4-1 and TRBJ1-1; D is unresolved. The CDR3 runs to 13 residues. Trimming shortened V by 1 base and J by 2 bases, and 5 bases separated the two germline ends. Germline V gene lookup returns CDR1 MGHRA and CDR2 YSYEKL. The CDR3 protein is CASSQGPNTEAFF. CDR3 DNA sequence: TGCGCCAGCAGCCAAGGGCCCAACACTGAAGCTTTCTTT.

This clonotype appeared many times. V gene TRBV28 combines with J gene TRBJ2-3, with D maybe TRBD2 (5 bases). The germline gives CDR1 MDHEN, CDR2 SYDVKM. The CDR3 has 15 residues. Deletions cut 7 bases from V and 0 bases from J, with 14 bases between. This chain's CDR3 is CASKGAAASTDTQYF. CDR3 sequence (DNA): TGTGCCAGCAAGGGAGCAGCCGCCAGCACAGATACGCAGTATTTT. Full variable domain (missing parts from reference TRBV28 and TRBJ2-3): DVKVTQSSRYLVKRTGEKVFLECVQDMDHENMFWYRQDPGLGLRLIYFSYDVKMKEKGDIPEGYSVSREKKERFSLILESASTNQTSMYLCASKGAAASTDTQYFGPGTRLTVL.

This clonotype was seen repeatedly, ten times or more. The chain employs TRBV2 and TRBJ2-3; no clear D gene. Trimming shortened V by 6 bases and J by 2 bases, and 6 bases separated the two germline ends. The CDR3 covers 12 residues. The germline V gene encodes CDR1 SNHLY and CDR2 FYNNEI. The CDR3 coding sequence is TGTGCCAGCAGGGGATACACAGATACGCAGTATTTT. It codes for CASRGYTDTQYF. The complete variable domain, with remaining parts taken from reference TRBV2 and TRBJ2-3, reads EPEVTQTPSHQVTQMGQEVILRCVPISNHLYFYWYRQILGQKVEFLVSFYNNEISEKSEIFDDQFSVERPDGSNFTLKIRSTKLEDSAMYFCASRGYTDTQYFGPGTRLTVL.

This clonotype has a count of ten or more. The J gene is TRBJ2-1, the V gene TRBV5-1; D might be TRBD2 (6 bases). Trimming stripped 4 bases from V and 0 bases from J, with 14 bases between. CDR3 length equals 16 residues. CDR1 SGHRS and CDR2 YFSETQ come from the germline V gene. The CDR3 DNA sequence: TGCGCCAGCAGCCTGACGTTAGCGGTCTCCTACAATGAGCAGTTCTTC. It encodes CASSLTLAVSYNEQFF. The full variable domain, completed using reference TRBV5-1 and TRBJ2-1, is KAGVTQTPRYLIKTRGQQVTLSCSPISGHRSVSWYQQTPGQGLQFLFEYFSETQRNKGNFPGRFSGRQFSNSRSEMNVSTLELGDSALYLCASSLTLAVSYNEQFFGPGTRLTVL.

This clonotype has ten or more counts. The J gene is TRBJ1-3, the V gene TRBV2; D unresolved. Germline CDR1 is SNHLY and CDR2 is FYNNEI. This CDR3 comprises 13 residues. Deletions cut 8 bases from V and 3 bases from J, with 11 bases between. The CDR3 DNA follows: TGTGCCAGCCAGCCAATCGATGGAAACACCATATATTTT. This encodes CASQPIDGNTIYF.

Ten or more counts support this clonotype. The chain has TRBV7-9 and TRBJ1-1, with D perhaps TRBD1 (6 bases). V was trimmed by 2 bases and J by 7 bases, leaving 14 bases between them. The CDR3 spans 14 residues. Germline CDR1 and CDR2: SEHNR and FQNEAQ (reference sequence). The CDR3 loop reads CASSLPGHLLEAFF. In DNA, the CDR3 is TGTGCCAGCAGCTTACCGGGACACCTACTTGAAGCTTTCTTT.

The chain combines TRBV5-1 with TRBJ2-3; perhaps TRBD1 as D (6 bases). The V end was cut by 3 bases, the J end by 4 bases, with 18 bases between. CDR3 length equals 16 residues. In germline, CDR1 is SGHRS, CDR2 YFSETQ. The CDR3 bases are TGCGCCAGCAGCTACGCCTCCGGACAGCGAGCAGATACGCAGTATTTT. Its protein product is CASSYASGQRADTQYF. The full variable domain, completed using reference TRBV5-1 and TRBJ2-3, is KAGVTQTPRYLIKTRGQQVTLSCSPISGHRSVSWYQQTPGQGLQFLFEYFSETQRNKGNFPGRFSGRQFSNSRSEMNVSTLELGDSALYLCASSYASGQRADTQYFGPGTRLTVL.

This clonotype appeared a few times. The chain recombines TRBV6-5 with TRBJ2-7, with D possibly TRBD2 on 5 matching bases. CDR1 and CDR2 from the germline V gene are MNHEY and SVGAGI. CDR3 length: 14 amino acids. V lost 0 bases, J lost 3 bases, and 9 bases lay in between. The CDR3 coding sequence is TGTGCCAGCAGTTACTCGGACGGGGACTACGAGCAGTACTTC. Translation gives CASSYSDGDYEQYF.

The chain employs TRBV4-2 and TRBJ2-3, with D possibly TRBD2 on 6 matching bases. Trimming pared 3 bases from V and 1 base from J, leaving 17 bases between. CDR3 length: 17 amino acids. Germline CDR1 LGHNA, CDR2 YNFKEQ. CDR3 amino acids: CASSQGGGGSGTDTQYF. The CDR3 coding sequence is TGTGCCAGCAGCCAGGGAGGTGGGGGGTCGGGCACAGATACGCAGTATTTT.

In this sample, this clonotype turned up a few times. Given a much more abundant clone one base away, this may be a read error. The gene calls are TRBV7-9 and TRBJ2-7; TRBD2 aligns across 8 bases. CDR1 and CDR2 from the germline V gene are SEHNR and FQNEAQ (reference sequence). The CDR3 has 18 residues. Trimming removed 5 bases from V and 8 bases from J; junction bases left unmatched: 23. The DNA of the CDR3 is TGTGCCAGCAGCCCCGGTGAGGCGAGACTAGCGAAAGGTCCTAAGCAGTACTTC. Translated, it gives CASSPGEARLAKGPKQYF.

The chain carries TRBV20-1 and TRBJ2-1; the match to TRBD2 covers 10 bases. The CDR3 totals 13 residues. CDR1 and CDR2 from the germline V gene are DFQATT and SNEGSKA (reference sequence). The V and J ends lost 3 bases and 9 bases, in that order; junction bases with no gene match: 5. The CDR3 region is CSASNLAGVEQFF. The DNA for the CDR3 is TGCAGTGCTAGTAACCTAGCGGGAGTTGAGCAGTTCTTC.

The chain uses TRBV7-9 and TRBJ2-7; 8 nucleotides match TRBD2. In germline, CDR1 is SEHNR, CDR2 FQNEAQ (reference sequence). The junction had 14 bases not matched to a gene; V was cut back by 5 bases and J by 2 bases. The CDR3 covers 17 residues. CDR3 in DNA: TGTGCCAGCAGCCCACCCCGGGGGGGGGCTTGGACCTACGAGCAGTACTTC. Its protein product is CASSPPRGGAWTYEQYF.

The J gene is TRBJ2-1, the V gene TRBV20-1; 7 nucleotides align to TRBD2. Trimming cost V 3 bases and J 7 bases; bases outside gene matches: 9. CDR1 is DFQATT and CDR2 is SNEGSKA in the germline V gene (reference sequence). CDR3 length equals 14 residues. CDR3 residues: CSASRGRAGNEQFF. CDR3 DNA: TGCAGTGCTAGTAGGGGCCGAGCGGGAAATGAGCAGTTCTTC.